This TCR beta chain stems from a study of cytomegalovirus exposure and HLA in healthy donors. Study background: Earlier work reported some 110 million unique TCR beta sequences from about 170 million T cells. Study-level points and caveats: In vitro checks showed that a few CMV-associated chains really do target CMV antigens. Per a prior analysis, the majority of TCR beta V segments were productive roughly 90% or roughly 30% of the time.

CDR1 is SGHRS, CDR2 YFSETQ, per germline. The CDR3 sequence is 13 residues long. Germline trimming cut 7 bases from V and 7 bases from J; bases unmatched to any gene: 7. This clone was seen only a few times. Its matching antigen is unknown. The PCR made use of 60 Vbeta and 13 Jbeta primers. Clones were read by immunoSEQ multiplex PCR, and TCRdb kept only the in-frame ones, dropping some. This table holds approximately 100,000 clones, around 72% found once. The source is a male donor in good health and CMV-seropositive. Sequencing used PBMCs. The V gene is TRBV5-1, the J gene TRBJ2-1; the match to TRBD1 covers 8 bases. This CDR3 is CASEDRAGNEQFF. The DNA for the CDR3 is TGCGCCAGCGAGGACAGGGCGGGTAATGAGCAGTTCTTC.